Each of the 19 T cell receptor beta chains below was sequenced from the same sample in a study of metastatic and nonmetastatic thyroid tumors. Thyroid surgery was performed in patients who had received no treatment beforehand. TCRdb re-processed the PCR reads through MiXCR. Of under 45,000 clones in the sample, 25% to 30% were seen once. Sequencing used blood. These receptor sequences come from a male donor with papillary thyroid cancer or a benign thyroid nodule (not recorded which). Some clones in this sample may be carry-over from other donors' samples.

This clone was found a few times. The chain carries TRBV11-2 and TRBJ1-1, with 7 bases that match TRBD1. This CDR3 is built from 14 residues. CDR1 is SGHAT, CDR2 FQNNGV, per germline. V was clipped by 6 bases and J by 3 bases; unmatched bases: 7. CDR3 amino acids: CASRSGGGYTEAFF. In DNA, the CDR3 is TGTGCCAGCAGGTCAGGGGGAGGTTACACTGAAGCTTTCTTT.

This clone occurred many times. This chain uses TRBV7-9 with TRBJ2-7; D is possibly TRBD2 (5 bases). The germline gives CDR1 SEHNR, CDR2 FQNEAQ (reference sequence). CDR3 length equals 15 residues. V was trimmed by 1 base and J by 4 bases, leaving 14 bases between them. In DNA, the CDR3 is TGTGCCAGCAGCTTAGTCCGTGCCGGGAAATACGAGCAGTACTTC. Protein: CASSLVRAGKYEQYF.

This clone was detected only a few times. The chain is built from TRBV20-1 and TRBJ2-7; D is unclear. Trimming removed 8 bases at V and 2 bases at J, with 22 bases between. From germline, CDR1 is DFQATT and CDR2 SNEGSKA (reference sequence). CDR3 length equals 15 residues. CDR3 nucleotides: TGCAGTACCACCCCCTCTATCGGTCCAACCTACGAGCAGTACTTC. Residues: CSTTPSIGPTYEQYF.

This clone rates as medium-sized. The chain employs TRBV28 and TRBJ2-1, with unresolved D. Germline CDR1 and CDR2: MDHEN and SYDVKM. The CDR3 sequence is 16 residues long. Trimming pared 5 bases from V and 1 base from J, leaving 15 bases between. The CDR3 coding sequence is TGTGCCAGCAGTGCCCCGTCTAAATCTTCCTACAATGAGCAGTTCTTC. Its translation is CASSAPSKSSYNEQFF.

Only a few counts were recorded for this clone. This specimen includes other DNA sequences encoding the same CDR3. The rearrangement uses TRBV15 and TRBJ2-4; TRBD1 might be the D (6 bases). V shed 1 base and J shed 7 bases, with 14 bases lying between them. CDR3 length: 15 residues. Per the germline V gene, CDR1 is LNHNV and CDR2 is YYDKDF (reference sequence). DNA of the CDR3: TGTGCCACCAGCAGAGGGGGGCAGGGTGAGAACATTCAGTACTTC. Encoded protein: CATSRGGQGENIQYF.

The rearrangement uses TRBV5-1 and TRBJ2-7; D may be TRBD1 or TRBD2 (5 bases each). This CDR3 has 14 residues. Germline loops: CDR1 SGHRS, CDR2 YFSETQ. V dropped 4 bases and J dropped 6 bases, with 17 bases sitting between them. CDR3 bases: TGCGCCAGCAGCCTTGTGGGGGATATCCGCGAGCAGTACTTC. Protein sequence: CASSLVGDIREQYF.

There are many counts of this clone. The rearrangement joins TRBV20-1 to TRBJ2-5, with a tentative D call TRBD1 (5 bases). The germline gives CDR1 DFQATT, CDR2 SNEGSKA (reference sequence). The CDR3 runs 13 residues. V lost 6 bases and J lost 4, with 15 bases in between. CDR3 in amino acids: CSAQDSAPETQYF. The CDR3 DNA sequence: TGCAGTGCGCAAGACAGTGCTCCAGAGACCCAGTACTTC.

The chain uses TRBV20-1 and TRBJ1-1; perhaps TRBD1 as D (6 bases). Per the germline V gene, CDR1 is DFQATT and CDR2 is SNEGSKA (reference sequence). The CDR3 length is 16 residues. Trimming shortened V by 0 bases and J by 1 base, and 15 bases separated the two germline ends. CDR3 sequence reads: CSAREGGSGGNTEAFF. CDR3 DNA: TGCAGTGCTAGAGAAGGGGGATCCGGGGGGAACACTGAAGCTTTCTTT.

The J gene is TRBJ2-3, the V gene TRBV6-1; D possibly corresponds to TRBD1 (6 bases). The CDR3 loop spans 15 amino acids. Per germline, CDR1 MNHNS and CDR2 SASEGT. Trimming took 2 bases from V and 5 from J, leaving 14 bases between them. CDR3 sequence (DNA): TGTGCCAGCAGTGAAATGGGCGGCAGGGGAGATACGCAGTATTTT. It yields the protein CASSEMGGRGDTQYF.

Turning to this clone: The CDR3 ends on some other residue instead of the conserved phenylalanine or tryptophan, so this is likely a read error. This chain connects TRBV6-2 or TRBV6-3 to TRBJ2-1, with TRBD2 identical over 14 bases. Germline values: CDR1 MNHEY, CDR2 SVGEGT. The CDR3 length is 19 residues. CDR3 amino acids: CASTQPYGTSGSPYNVQFV. The CDR3 coding sequence is TGTGCCAGCACCCAACCATATGGGACTAGCGGGAGTCCGTACAATGTGCAGTTCGTC.

This clone was recorded at least ten times. One end of the junction fails to match germline, which may point to a read error. This sequence joins TRBV20-1 and TRBJ2-3; the D is unclear. This CDR3 is built from 14 residues. Germline V lookup: CDR1 DFQATT, CDR2 SNEGSKA (reference sequence). CDR3 residues: CSASLATSTDTQYF. In DNA form, the CDR3 reads TGCAGCGCTAGTCTGGCTACCAGCACAGATACGCAGTATTTT.

This clone was observed many times. The chain is built from TRBV7-9 and TRBJ1-2; D is unclear. The germline CDR1 and CDR2 sequences are SEHNR and FQNEAQ (reference sequence). V dropped 2 bases and J dropped 3 bases, with 4 bases sitting between them. The CDR3 has 12 amino acids. The CDR3 sequence: CASSLYYYGYTF. In DNA, the CDR3 is TGTGCCAGCAGCTTATACTACTATGGCTACACCTTC.

This clone turned up a few times. The chain uses TRBV28 and TRBJ1-1; a weak D match, TRBD1 (5 bases). The germline V gene encodes CDR1 MDHEN and CDR2 SYDVKM. The CDR3 contains 15 residues. V lost 6 bases and J 0 bases, leaving 14 bases between the germline ends. The CDR3 protein is CASSLPGTVNTEAFF. Written as DNA, the CDR3 is TGTGCCAGCAGCCTCCCCGGGACGGTGAACACTGAAGCTTTCTTT.

In this sample, this clone turned up many times. This CDR3 reads CSARVDPGLAGVSAPFWEQFF. Written as DNA, the CDR3 is TGCAGTGCTAGAGTCGATCCGGGACTAGCGGGAGTAAGTGCCCCGTTTTGGGAGCAGTTCTTC. The J gene is TRBJ2-1, the V gene TRBV20-1, with 14 bases lining up with TRBD2. Germline CDR1 reads DFQATT; CDR2 reads SNEGSKA (reference sequence). This CDR3 has 21 amino acids. V shed 1 base, J shed 10 bases, and the junction held 24 bases outside the gene matches.

DNA of the CDR3: TGTGCCAGCAGATCGAAACTAACCAGGGGAACGAGATCCTACAATGAGCAGTTCTTC. Translated: CASRSKLTRGTRSYNEQFF. V is TRBV6-2 or TRBV6-3 and J is TRBJ2-1; D is possibly TRBD1 (6 bases). Looked up from germline, CDR1 is MNHEY and CDR2 is SVGEGT. The V end was cut by 6 bases, the J end by 1 base, with 25 bases between. There are 19 residues in the CDR3.

Many counts were recorded for this clone. This sequence joins TRBV11-3 and TRBJ2-5, with no clear D. V was shortened by 1 base and J by 5 bases, with 8 bases between the two germline ends. Germline lookup yields CDR1 SGHNT and CDR2 YENEEA. The CDR3 sequence is 13 residues long. CDR3 loop: CASSLATRETQYF. The CDR3 region has the DNA TGTGCCAGCAGCTTAGCGACGCGGGAGACCCAGTACTTC.

This clone was observed a handful of times. A read error may account for a junction end that differs from germline. V is TRBV6-1 and J is TRBJ1-1; no definite D call. CDR1 and CDR2 from the germline V gene are MNHNS and SASEGT. This CDR3 has 16 residues. The CDR3, as DNA: TGTGCCAGCATTGAAGGTCCCCTACACCTTGGGCCTGAAGCTTTCTTT. It encodes CASIEGPLHLGPEAFF.

This clone turned up a few times. The V call is TRBV7-2, the J call TRBJ1-2; D is undetermined. The CDR3 extends over 14 amino acids. Germline V gene lookup returns CDR1 SGHTA and CDR2 FQGNSA. Trimming took 5 bases from V and 7 from J, leaving 17 bases between them. CDR3 in amino acids: CASSRLAGGSGYTF. The CDR3 coding sequence is TGTGCCAGCAGCCGGTTAGCGGGAGGATCTGGCTACACCTTC.

This chain uses TRBV30 with TRBJ2-7, with D perhaps TRBD1 or TRBD2 (5 bases each). The CDR3 has 14 amino acids. CDR1 is GTSNPN, CDR2 SVGIG, per germline (reference sequence). V lost 0 bases and J lost 6, with 15 bases in between. The CDR3 is CAWSVGAGRGEQYF. CDR3 coding DNA: TGTGCCTGGAGTGTAGGGGCAGGGAGAGGCGAGCAGTACTTC.